This T cell receptor beta chain derives from a study of CD8+CD57+ T cells in acquired aplastic anemia. The study's findings and limits: In common between the patients and the controls were around 30 CD8+ CDR3 sequences.

CD8+CD57+ cell expansion had been shown by flow cytometry in patients chosen for sequencing. TCR beta VDJ combinations and CDR3 sequences were profiled from genomic DNA. TCRdb re-called the reads through MiXCR, storing one row per CDR3 protein. In the table there are about 180,000 distinct CDR3 sequences, under 55% of which are singletons. The germline V gene has CDR1 SGHDN and CDR2 FVKESK. This CDR3 is 17 amino acids long. J lost 8 bases, V lost 4 bases, and 12 bases had no gene match. For this clonotype: Its antigen is not known.

The specimen sequenced was sorted CD4+, CD8+, or CD8+CD57+ T cells (not recorded which) from PBMCs. The V gene is TRBV14, the J gene TRBJ2-1; 12 nucleotides agree with TRBD2. This receptor was taken from a human donor with aplastic anemia. CDR3 in DNA: TGTGCCAGCAGCCCCCTATCCGGGACTAGCGGGCCTGATGAGCAGTTCTTC. Protein: CASSPLSGTSGPDEQFF.